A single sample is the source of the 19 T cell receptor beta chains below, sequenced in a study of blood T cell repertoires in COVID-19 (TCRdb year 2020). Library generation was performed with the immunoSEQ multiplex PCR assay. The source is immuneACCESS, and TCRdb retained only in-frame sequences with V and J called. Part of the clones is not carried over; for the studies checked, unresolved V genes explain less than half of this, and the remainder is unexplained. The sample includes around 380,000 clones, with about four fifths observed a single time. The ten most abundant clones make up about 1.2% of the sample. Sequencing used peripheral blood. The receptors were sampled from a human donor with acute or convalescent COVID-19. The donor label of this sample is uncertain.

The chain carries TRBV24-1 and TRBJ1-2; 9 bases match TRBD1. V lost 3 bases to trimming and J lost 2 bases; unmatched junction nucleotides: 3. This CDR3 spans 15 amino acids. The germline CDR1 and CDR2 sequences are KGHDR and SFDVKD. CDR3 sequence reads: CATSDPGTGNYGYTF. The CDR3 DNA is TGTGCCACCAGTGATCCCGGGACAGGGAACTATGGCTACACCTTC.

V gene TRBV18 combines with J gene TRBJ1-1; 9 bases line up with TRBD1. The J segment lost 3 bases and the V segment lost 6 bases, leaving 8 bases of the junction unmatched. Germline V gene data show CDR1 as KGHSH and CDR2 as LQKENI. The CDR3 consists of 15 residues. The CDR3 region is CASSPGQGLDTEAFF. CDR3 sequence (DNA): TGTGCCAGCTCCCCGGGACAGGGTTTAGACACTGAAGCTTTCTTT.

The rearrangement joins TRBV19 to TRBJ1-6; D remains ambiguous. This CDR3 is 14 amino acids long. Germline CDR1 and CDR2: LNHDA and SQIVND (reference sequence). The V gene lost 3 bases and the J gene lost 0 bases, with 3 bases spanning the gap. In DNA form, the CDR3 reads TGTGCCAGTAGTATCAGCTCCTATAATTCACCCCTCCACTTT. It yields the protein CASSISSYNSPLHF.

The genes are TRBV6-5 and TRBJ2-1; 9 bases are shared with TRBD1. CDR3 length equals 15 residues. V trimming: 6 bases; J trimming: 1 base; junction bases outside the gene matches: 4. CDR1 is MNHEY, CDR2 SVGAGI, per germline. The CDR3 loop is CASRIDRGSYNEQFF. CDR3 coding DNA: TGTGCCAGCAGAATTGACAGGGGGTCCTACAATGAGCAGTTCTTC.

The CDR3 DNA is TGTGCCAGCAGTTACCTAGCGGGGGGTTCGGAGACCCAGTACTTC. As protein: CASSYLAGGSETQYF. V and J are TRBV6-2 or TRBV6-3 and TRBJ2-5, with 11 bases lining up with TRBD2. The germline CDR1 and CDR2 sequences are MNHEY and SVGEGT. The CDR3 loop spans 15 amino acids. Trimming cost V 2 bases and J 5 bases; bases outside gene matches: 4.

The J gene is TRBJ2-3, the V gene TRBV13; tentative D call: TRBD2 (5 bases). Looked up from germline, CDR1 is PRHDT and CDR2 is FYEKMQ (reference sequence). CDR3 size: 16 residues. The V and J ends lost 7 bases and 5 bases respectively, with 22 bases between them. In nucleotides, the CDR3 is TGTGCCAGCAACCGGCTCTCTGGGAGTTTAGTAGATACGCAGTATTTT. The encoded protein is CASNRLSGSLVDTQYF.

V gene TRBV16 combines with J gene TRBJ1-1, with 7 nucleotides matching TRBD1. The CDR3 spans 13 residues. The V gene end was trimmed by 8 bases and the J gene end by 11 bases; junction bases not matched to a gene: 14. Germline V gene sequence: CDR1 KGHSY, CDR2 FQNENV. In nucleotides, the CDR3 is TGTGCCAGCCAATCACAGGGGACCAAGGGCGCTTTCTTT. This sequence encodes CASQSQGTKGAFF. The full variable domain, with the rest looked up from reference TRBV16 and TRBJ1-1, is GEEVAQTPKHLVRGEGQKAKLYCAPIKGHSYVFWYQQVLKNEFKFLISFQNENVFDETGMPKERFSAKCLPNSPCSLEIQATKLEDSAVYFCASQSQGTKGAFFGQGTRLTVV.

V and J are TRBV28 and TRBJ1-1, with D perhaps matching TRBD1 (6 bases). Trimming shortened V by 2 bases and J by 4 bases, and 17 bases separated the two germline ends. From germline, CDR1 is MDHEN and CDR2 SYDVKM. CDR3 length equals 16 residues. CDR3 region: CASSLISRGWSTEAFF. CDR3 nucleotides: TGTGCCAGCAGTTTAATATCCAGGGGTTGGAGCACTGAAGCTTTCTTT.

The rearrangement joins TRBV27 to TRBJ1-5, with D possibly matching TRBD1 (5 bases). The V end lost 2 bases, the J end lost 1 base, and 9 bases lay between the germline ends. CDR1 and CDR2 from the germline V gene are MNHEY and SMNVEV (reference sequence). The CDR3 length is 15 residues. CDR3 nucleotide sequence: TGTGCCAGCAGTTTAGACAGTTTCAGCAATCAGCCCCAGCATTTT. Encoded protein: CASSLDSFSNQPQHF.

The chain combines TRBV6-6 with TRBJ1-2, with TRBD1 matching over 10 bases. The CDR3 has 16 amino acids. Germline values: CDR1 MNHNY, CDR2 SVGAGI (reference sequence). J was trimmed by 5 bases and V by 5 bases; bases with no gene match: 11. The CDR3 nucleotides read TGTGCCAGCAGTACGGGACAGGGGTATCGAAGGTATGGCTACACCTTC. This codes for CASSTGQGYRRYGYTF.

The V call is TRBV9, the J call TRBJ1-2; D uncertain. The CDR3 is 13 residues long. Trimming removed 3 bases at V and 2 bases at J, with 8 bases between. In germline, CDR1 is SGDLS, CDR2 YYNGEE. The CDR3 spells CASSEYQNYGYTF. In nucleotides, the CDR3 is TGTGCCAGCAGCGAGTATCAGAACTATGGCTACACCTTC.

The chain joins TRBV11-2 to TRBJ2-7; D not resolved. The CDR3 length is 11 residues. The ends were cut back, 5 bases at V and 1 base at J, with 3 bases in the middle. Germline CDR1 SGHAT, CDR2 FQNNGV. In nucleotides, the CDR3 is TGTGCCAGCAGCCCTTCCTACGAGCAGTACTTC. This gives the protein CASSPSYEQYF. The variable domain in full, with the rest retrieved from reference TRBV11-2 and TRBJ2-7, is EAGVAQSPRYKIIEKRQSVAFWCNPISGHATLYWYQQILGQGPKLLIQFQNNGVVDDSQLPKDRFSAERLKGVDSTLKIQPAKLEDSAVYLCASSPSYEQYFGPGTRLTVT.

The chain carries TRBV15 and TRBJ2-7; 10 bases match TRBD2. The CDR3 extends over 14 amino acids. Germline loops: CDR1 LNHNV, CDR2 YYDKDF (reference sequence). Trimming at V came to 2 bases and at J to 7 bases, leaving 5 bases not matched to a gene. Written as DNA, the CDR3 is TGTGCCACCAGCAGACTAGCGGGAGTGAGGGAGCAGTACTTC. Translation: CATSRLAGVREQYF.

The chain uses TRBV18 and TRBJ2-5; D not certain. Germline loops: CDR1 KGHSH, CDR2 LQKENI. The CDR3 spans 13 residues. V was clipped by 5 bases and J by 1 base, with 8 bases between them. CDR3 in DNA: TGTGCCAGCTCAAGAGGTGTCCAAGAGACCCAGTACTTC. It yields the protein CASSRGVQETQYF.

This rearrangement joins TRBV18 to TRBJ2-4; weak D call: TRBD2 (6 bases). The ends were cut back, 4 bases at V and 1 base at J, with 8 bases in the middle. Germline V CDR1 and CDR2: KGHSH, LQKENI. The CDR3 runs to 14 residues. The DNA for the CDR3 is TGTGCCAGCTCACAGGAGGGGGCCAAAAACATTCAGTACTTC. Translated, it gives CASSQEGAKNIQYF.

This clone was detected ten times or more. CDR3 sequence (DNA): TGTGCCAGCAGTGAATTCCAGGGCTCTGGAAACACCATATATTTT. Translated, it gives CASSEFQGSGNTIYF. The chain has TRBV25-1 and TRBJ1-3; D is possibly TRBD1 (5 bases). The V end lost 1 base, the J end lost 0 bases, and 7 bases lay between the germline ends. This CDR3 has 15 residues. CDR1 MGHDK and CDR2 SYGVNS come from the germline V gene. The whole variable domain, remainder taken from reference TRBV25-1 and TRBJ1-3, is EADIYQTPRYLVIGTGKKITLECSQTMGHDKMYWYQQDPGMELHLIHYSYGVNSTEKGDLSSESTVSRIRTEHFPLTLESARPSHTSQYLCASSEFQGSGNTIYFGEGSWLTVV.

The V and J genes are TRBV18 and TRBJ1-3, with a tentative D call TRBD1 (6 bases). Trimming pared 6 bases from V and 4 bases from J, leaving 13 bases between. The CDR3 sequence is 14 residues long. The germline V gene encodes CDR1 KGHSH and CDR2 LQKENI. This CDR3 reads CASSPSTGGNTIYF. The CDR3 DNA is TGTGCCAGCTCGCCCTCGACAGGCGGAAACACCATATATTTT.

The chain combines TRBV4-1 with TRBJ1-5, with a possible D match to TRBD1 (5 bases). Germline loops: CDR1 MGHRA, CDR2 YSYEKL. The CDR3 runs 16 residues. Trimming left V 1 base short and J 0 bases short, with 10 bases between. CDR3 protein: CASSQGTGDSNQPQHF. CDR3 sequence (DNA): TGCGCCAGCAGCCAAGGAACGGGGGATAGCAATCAGCCCCAGCATTTT.

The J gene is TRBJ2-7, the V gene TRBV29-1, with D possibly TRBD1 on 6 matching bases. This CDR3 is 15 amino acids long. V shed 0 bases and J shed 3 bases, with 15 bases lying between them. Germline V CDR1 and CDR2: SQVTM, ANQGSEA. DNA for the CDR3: TGCAGCGTTGAAGATCAACAGGGTGGAGTCTACGAGCAGTACTTC. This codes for CSVEDQQGGVYEQYF.